The 5 T cell receptor beta chains below were found in one sample sequenced in a study of blood T cell repertoires in COVID-19. Generated by immunoSEQ multiplex PCR, the TCRdb table keeps only in-frame clones and is missing some. There are 78,000 or so clones in the sample; 86% occur only once, and about 5% lies in the top ten. The sample consisted of peripheral blood. The receptors originated from a man aged 50 to 60 with active or convalescent COVID-19.

The rearrangement links TRBV7-2 to TRBJ1-1; unclear D gene. In germline, CDR1 is SGHTA, CDR2 FQGNSA. V was pared by 5 bases and J by 0 bases, with 13 bases between. CDR3 size: 15 residues. The CDR3 here is CASSPFGSLNTEAFF. The CDR3 nucleotides read TGTGCCAGCAGCCCCTTTGGGAGTCTGAACACTGAAGCTTTCTTT.

The chain has TRBV24-1 and TRBJ2-1, with 8 positions matching TRBD2. The CDR3 runs 15 residues. The V gene's germline CDR1 is KGHDR and CDR2 SFDVKD. Trimming at V came to 4 bases and at J to 1 base, leaving 2 bases not matched to a gene. Here the CDR3 DNA reads TGTGCCACCAGTGAATCGGGGGGGTCCTACAATGAGCAGTTCTTC. Its protein product is CATSESGGSYNEQFF.

The chain joins TRBV2 to TRBJ1-6; D gene uncertain. CDR3 size: 15 residues. The V gene lost 8 bases and the J gene lost 0 bases, with 11 bases spanning the gap. The germline CDR1 and CDR2 sequences are SNHLY and FYNNEI. CDR3 sequence reads: CASCPESSYNSPLHF. The CDR3 coding sequence is TGTGCCAGCTGCCCGGAGAGCTCCTATAATTCACCCCTCCACTTT.

J is TRBJ2-1 and V is TRBV18; no clear D. The germline V and J ends were trimmed by 3 bases and 7 bases, with 10 bases remaining between them. Germline V gives CDR1 KGHSH, CDR2 LQKENI. CDR3 length: 13 residues. The CDR3 DNA reads as TGTGCCAGCTCACCCTCCGAGCTAAATGAGCAGTTCTTC. This encodes CASSPSELNEQFF.

This clone occurred once. This rearrangement joins TRBV7-2 to TRBJ1-6, with D perhaps TRBD1 (6 bases). V lost 4 bases, J lost 5 bases, and 9 bases lay in between. CDR3 length equals 14 residues. Per the germline V gene, CDR1 is SGHTA and CDR2 is FQGNSA. The CDR3 spells CASSSRGNNSPLHF. In nucleotides, the CDR3 is TGTGCCAGCAGCTCCAGGGGAAATAATTCACCCCTCCACTTT. The full variable domain, with the rest looked up from reference TRBV7-2 and TRBJ1-6, is GAGVSQSPSNKVTEKGKDVELRCDPISGHTALYWYRQSLGQGLEFLIYFQGNSAPDKSGLPSDRFSAERTGGSVSTLTIQRTQQEDSAVYLCASSSRGNNSPLHFGNGTRLTVT.